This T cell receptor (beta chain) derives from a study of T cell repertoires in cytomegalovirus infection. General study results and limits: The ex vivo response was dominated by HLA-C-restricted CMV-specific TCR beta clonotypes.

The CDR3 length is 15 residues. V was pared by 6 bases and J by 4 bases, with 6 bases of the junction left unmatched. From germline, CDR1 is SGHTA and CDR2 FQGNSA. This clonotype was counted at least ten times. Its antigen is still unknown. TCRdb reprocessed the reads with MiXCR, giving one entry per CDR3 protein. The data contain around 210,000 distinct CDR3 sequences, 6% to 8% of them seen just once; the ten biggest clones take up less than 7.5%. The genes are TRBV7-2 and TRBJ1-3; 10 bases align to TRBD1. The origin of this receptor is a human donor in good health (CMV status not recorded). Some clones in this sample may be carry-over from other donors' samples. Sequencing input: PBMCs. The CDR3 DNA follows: TGTGCCAGCAGAAGACAGGGGGCATCCGGAAACACCATATATTTT. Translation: CASRRQGASGNTIYF.